These 17 T cell receptor beta chains originate from one sample sequenced in a study of shared clonotypes between healthy human individuals. Libraries were prepared by immunoSEQ multiplex PCR; TCRdb keeps only in-frame clonotypes and omits some of them. The sample holds some 580,000 clones, almost 97% seen once. Sequencing was carried out using naive CD4+ T cells sorted from blood. The subset: CD45RA+ positively selected. The receptor set was obtained from a woman in her thirties in good health.

This clone has only one observation. V gene TRBV4-1 combines with J gene TRBJ2-7; no reliable D call. The CDR3 loop spans 15 amino acids. CDR1 and CDR2 (germline): MGHRA, YSYEKL. The germline V and J ends were trimmed by 5 bases and 3 bases, with 17 bases remaining between them. The CDR3 DNA follows: TGCGCCAGCAGCGTAGGTCTTCTATCGGTCTACGAGCAGTACTTC. The encoded protein is CASSVGLLSVYEQYF.

V gene TRBV7-2 combines with J gene TRBJ2-1; the match to TRBD2 covers 12 bases. The V gene's germline CDR1 is SGHTA and CDR2 FQGNSA. The J segment lost 4 bases and the V segment lost 5 bases, leaving 9 bases of the junction unmatched. The CDR3 covers 17 residues. CDR3 DNA: TGTGCCAGCAGCCCTGGTTCCGGACTAGCGGGATACAATGAGCAGTTCTTC. Translating gives CASSPGSGLAGYNEQFF.

V gene TRBV7-9 combines with J gene TRBJ1-6; maybe TRBD1 (5 bases). This CDR3 has 13 residues. Between the trimmed V and J ends, which lost 4 bases and 10 bases, there was a span of 11 bases. Looked up from germline, CDR1 is SEHNR and CDR2 is FQNEAQ (reference sequence). In nucleotides, the CDR3 is TGTGCCAGCAGCTCCAGGGTTGACTCACCCCTCCACTTT. It yields the protein CASSSRVDSPLHF. The full variable domain, its missing parts supplied by reference TRBV7-9 and TRBJ1-6, is DTGVSQNPRHKITKRGQNVTFRCDPISEHNRLYWYRQTLGQGPEFLTYFQNEAQLEKSRLLSDRFSAERPKGSFSTLEIQRTEQGDSAMYLCASSSRVDSPLHFGNGTRLTVT.

A word on this clone: At one boundary the junction diverges from the germline segment, which might be a read error. The rearrangement joins TRBV6-5 to TRBJ2-7, with 7 bases identical to TRBD1. CDR1 is MNHEY and CDR2 is SVGAGI in the germline V gene. The CDR3 has 11 residues. The CDR3 here is CASNYRGEQYF. The CDR3 coding sequence is TGTGCCAGCAATTACAGGGGCGAGCAGTACTTC.

Note on this clone: Other DNA sequences in the sample encode the same CDR3. This rearrangement joins TRBV5-1 to TRBJ1-4, with 8 bases matching TRBD1. The V and J ends lost 2 bases and 6 bases, in that order; junction bases with no gene match: 3. Looked up from germline, CDR1 is SGHRS and CDR2 is YFSETQ. The CDR3 is 14 residues long. The DNA for the CDR3 is TGCGCCAGCAGCTTAGGGACAGGAGATGAAAAACTGTTTTTT. It encodes CASSLGTGDEKLFF.

As DNA, the CDR3 is TGTGCCAGTAGTACCCCTCCGGGGGGGTTCCGCACTGAAGCTTTCTTT. Protein sequence: CASSTPPGGFRTEAFF. V usage is TRBV19 and J usage is TRBJ1-1, with a tentative D call TRBD1 (5 bases). With 4 bases removed from V and 4 bases from J, the gap between germline ends came to 19 bases. This CDR3 comprises 16 residues. CDR1 is LNHDA, CDR2 SQIVND, per germline (reference sequence).

The chain links TRBV6-6 to TRBJ2-1, with 8 bases fitting TRBD1. After removal of 6 bases from V and 1 base from J, the junction contained 8 bases not matched to a gene. Germline V gives CDR1 MNHNY, CDR2 SVGAGI (reference sequence). CDR3 length equals 16 residues. The CDR3 here is CASRKQGVRSYNEQFF. The CDR3 DNA reads TGTGCCAGCAGAAAACAGGGGGTGAGATCCTACAATGAGCAGTTCTTC.

This sequence joins TRBV28 and TRBJ1-6; unclear D gene. V lost 4 bases and J 9 bases, leaving 10 bases between the germline ends. Germline loops: CDR1 MDHEN, CDR2 SYDVKM. The CDR3 covers 13 residues. DNA of the CDR3: TGTGCCAGCAGTTCTGACCGTACTTCACCCCTCCACTTT. Its translation is CASSSDRTSPLHF.

The genes are TRBV10-3 and TRBJ1-5; a possible D gene is TRBD1 (6 bases). The CDR3 has 15 residues. Germline V gene lookup returns CDR1 ENHRY and CDR2 SYGVKD. V was trimmed by 0 bases and J by 5 bases, leaving 11 bases between them. The CDR3 protein is CAISESPRGDQPQHF. CDR3 nucleotides: TGTGCCATCAGTGAGTCACCCAGGGGTGATCAGCCCCAGCATTTT.

V and J are TRBV4-1 and TRBJ1-3; D remains ambiguous. With 0 bases removed from V and 4 bases from J, the gap between germline ends came to 16 bases. This CDR3 is built from 17 residues. CDR1 and CDR2 from the germline V gene are MGHRA and YSYEKL. The CDR3 here is CASSQDGPPGLGNTIYF. CDR3 bases: TGCGCCAGCAGCCAAGATGGACCTCCTGGACTCGGAAACACCATATATTTT.

This clone was found a few times. The chain carries TRBV5-1 and TRBJ1-2; 7 bases match TRBD1. The CDR3 has 13 amino acids. Germline V lookup: CDR1 SGHRS, CDR2 YFSETQ. Trimming removed 3 bases from V and 3 bases from J; junction bases left unmatched: 2. The CDR3 DNA follows: TGCGCCAGCAGCTGGGGGACAGACTATGGCTACACCTTC. Translating it yields CASSWGTDYGYTF.

The chain combines TRBV7-8 with TRBJ1-2, with D possibly matching TRBD1 (6 bases). Germline CDR1 and CDR2: SGHVS and FQNEAQ. The CDR3 loop spans 17 amino acids. Deletions cut 5 bases from V and 9 bases from J, with 28 bases between. The CDR3 region is CASSLRSLGAFSYSYTF. The CDR3 bases are TGTGCCAGCAGCCTCAGGAGTCTGGGGGCCTTTTCTTATAGCTACACCTTC.

The CDR3 spells CASSFTDGNQPQHF. The CDR3 DNA reads TGTGCCAGCAGCTTCACTGACGGCAATCAGCCCCAGCATTTT. The rearrangement links TRBV7-7 to TRBJ1-5; D is ambiguous. CDR1 is SSHAT and CDR2 is FNYEAQ in the germline V gene (reference sequence). The CDR3 totals 14 residues. Trimming removed 3 bases from V and 2 bases from J, with 8 bases in between.

The J gene is TRBJ2-7, the V gene TRBV13; 9 positions match TRBD2. CDR1 is PRHDT, CDR2 FYEKMQ, per germline (reference sequence). The junction had 9 bases not matched to a gene; V was cut back by 2 bases and J by 7 bases. CDR3 length: 15 amino acids. CDR3 DNA sequence: TGTGCCAGCAGCTTATCCCCCGCGGGAGGGGAAGAGCAGTACTTC. Its translation: CASSLSPAGGEEQYF.

As regards this clone: Compared with germline, one end of the junction differs, possibly owing to a read error. This chain uses TRBV7-2 with TRBJ2-7; D is unresolved. CDR1 SGHTA and CDR2 FQGNSA come from the germline V gene. This CDR3 is 15 amino acids long. CDR3 DNA sequence: TGTGCCAGCACCTTATTTGTTGCGGAAATGGTCGAGCAGTACTTC. Translated, it gives CASTLFVAEMVEQYF.

The chain carries TRBV5-1 and TRBJ2-2; a weak D match, TRBD1 (6 bases). Trimming took 1 base from V and 0 from J, leaving 13 bases between them. CDR3 length: 17 amino acids. Germline lookup yields CDR1 SGHRS and CDR2 YFSETQ. CDR3 sequence: CASSLTAGTTNTGELFF. As DNA, the CDR3 is TGCGCCAGCAGCTTGACCGCCGGGACAACGAACACCGGGGAGCTGTTTTTT.

This chain uses TRBV28 with TRBJ2-7; 7 bases align to TRBD1. The V gene end was trimmed by 1 base and the J gene end by 5 bases; junction bases not matched to a gene: 8. CDR1 is MDHEN and CDR2 is SYDVKM in the germline V gene. This CDR3 comprises 15 residues. This CDR3 is CASSLSTGLSDEQYF. For the CDR3, the DNA is TGTGCCAGCAGTTTATCGACAGGGTTAAGTGACGAGCAGTACTTC.